The 11 T cell receptor beta chains below all came from one sample that was sequenced in a study of graft-versus-host responses after intestinal transplantation. Measured with immunoSEQ multiplex PCR; TCRdb has only the in-frame clones, and not every one. The sample holds around 6,400 clones, roughly 24% seen once. This material consisted of alloreactive CD4+ T cells from a mixed lymphocyte reaction culture, taken before intestinal transplant. Described subset: CFSE-low proliferating T cells sorted from approximately 6-day pre-transplant mixed lymphocyte reaction (GvH or HvG direction). These receptors originate from a human patient who received an intestinal transplant.

This clone was seen a handful of times. The chain carries TRBV29-1 and TRBJ1-1; D is possibly TRBD1 (5 bases). The CDR3 is 13 amino acids. Trimming stripped 1 base from V and 0 bases from J, with 6 bases between. Germline CDR1 is SQVTM and CDR2 is ANQGSEA. The CDR3 nucleotides are TGCAGCGTTGAAGGACAGATGAACACTGAAGCTTTCTTT. Translating it yields CSVEGQMNTEAFF.

The rearrangement joins TRBV7-2 to TRBJ2-1; D remains ambiguous. Between the trimmed V and J ends, which lost 2 bases and 0 bases, there was a span of 8 bases. Germline loops: CDR1 SGHTA, CDR2 FQGNSA. The length of the CDR3 is 15 residues. CDR3 protein: CASSLLAHSYNEQFF. CDR3 nucleotides: TGTGCCAGCAGCTTATTGGCCCACTCCTACAATGAGCAGTTCTTC.

The sample holds a few counts of this clone. This clone may be a read error of a much larger clone one base away. The rearrangement uses TRBV12-5 and TRBJ1-1; D call uncertain. The germline V gene has CDR1 LGHNT and CDR2 FRNRAP. This CDR3 is 14 amino acids long. CDR3 bases: TGTGCTAGGGGTTTGGGTGCTAGCGGTAGTGAAGCTTTCTTT. As protein: CARGLGASGSEAFF.

This chain joins TRBV5-1 and TRBJ2-3; D not certain. The CDR3 is 12 residues long. Germline values: CDR1 SGHRS, CDR2 YFSETQ. V lost 0 bases to trimming and J lost 2 bases, with 1 base between them. DNA for the CDR3: TGCGCCAGCAGCTTGGCCACAGATACGCAGTATTTT. Its protein product is CASSLATDTQYF.

In DNA form, the CDR3 reads TGTGCCAGTAGTTTCGGGACAGGGAAAGTGACCCAGTACTTC. It specifies CASSFGTGKVTQYF. The V and J genes are TRBV19 and TRBJ2-5, with 9 bases aligning to TRBD1. The germline CDR1 and CDR2 sequences are LNHDA and SQIVND (reference sequence). The CDR3 extends over 14 amino acids. Trimming took 5 bases from V and 7 from J; bases not matched to a gene: 8.

This chain joins TRBV21-1 and TRBJ2-5. The DNA end favors TRBJ2-7, so the J call may be wrong. TRBV21-1 is described as a pseudogene. CDR3 length: 16 amino acids. The CDR3, as DNA: TGTGCCAGCAGAGGGATACTGCTACACGTGTTAGACGAGCAGTACTTC. Protein product: CASRGILLHVLDEQYF.

The CDR3 protein is CASSLTGPLSSYNEQFF. DNA of the CDR3: TGTGCCAGCTCACTTACGGGACCCTTGAGCTCCTACAATGAGCAGTTCTTC. J is TRBJ2-1 and V is TRBV18, with D perhaps given as TRBD1 or TRBD2 (5 bases each). This CDR3 is built from 17 residues. CDR1 and CDR2 from the germline V gene are KGHSH and LQKENI. The V and J ends lost 4 bases and 0 bases respectively, with 16 bases between them.

In its sample, this clone is large. This CDR3 is also generated by other DNA sequences in the sample. The chain joins TRBV6-5 to TRBJ1-2; unclear D gene. This CDR3 region has 14 residues. Germline assignment: CDR1 MNHEY and CDR2 SVGAGI. The V and J ends lost 5 bases and 2 bases respectively, with 12 bases between them. The DNA of the CDR3 is TGTGCCAGCAGTCGTATGGTTGGGAACTATGGCTACACCTTC. Residues: CASSRMVGNYGYTF.

The chain employs TRBV2 and TRBJ1-5; weak D call: TRBD1 (6 bases). The CDR3 has 17 amino acids. Deletions cut 3 bases from V and 0 bases from J, with 15 bases between. CDR1 is SNHLY and CDR2 is FYNNEI in the germline V gene. The CDR3 region is CASSDLIGGGSNQPQHF. In nucleotides, the CDR3 is TGTGCCAGCAGTGACCTTATTGGAGGGGGTAGCAATCAGCCCCAGCATTTT.

This clone is labeled as medium-sized. The chain is built from TRBV28 and TRBJ1-5; no firm D call. Trimming pared 4 bases from V and 7 bases from J, leaving 17 bases between. In germline, CDR1 is MDHEN, CDR2 SYDVKM. This CDR3 region has 15 residues. The CDR3 sequence: CASSSPGEVPQPQHF. The CDR3 DNA is TGTGCCAGCAGTTCACCTGGAGAGGTCCCACAGCCCCAGCATTTT.

The rearrangement uses TRBV27 and TRBJ2-1, with 10 bases aligning to TRBD2. Unmatched junction bases numbered 4, after V lost 1 base and J lost 7 bases. The CDR3 has 15 residues. The germline CDR1 and CDR2 sequences are MNHEY and SMNVEV (reference sequence). CDR3 in amino acids: CASSLWLAGANEQFF. CDR3 nucleotide sequence: TGTGCCAGCAGTTTATGGCTAGCGGGAGCAAATGAGCAGTTCTTC.